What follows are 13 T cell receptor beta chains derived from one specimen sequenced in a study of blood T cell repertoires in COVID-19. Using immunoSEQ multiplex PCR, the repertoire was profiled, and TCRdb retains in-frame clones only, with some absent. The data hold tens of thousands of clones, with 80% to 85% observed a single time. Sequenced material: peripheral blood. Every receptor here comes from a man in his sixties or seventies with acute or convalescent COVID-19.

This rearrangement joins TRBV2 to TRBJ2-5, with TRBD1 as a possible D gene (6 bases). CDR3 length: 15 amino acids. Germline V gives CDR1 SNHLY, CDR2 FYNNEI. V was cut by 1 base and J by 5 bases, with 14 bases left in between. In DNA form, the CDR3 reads TGTGCCAGCAGTGAAGGAAATCAGGGGCTGGAGACCCAGTACTTC. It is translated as CASSEGNQGLETQYF.

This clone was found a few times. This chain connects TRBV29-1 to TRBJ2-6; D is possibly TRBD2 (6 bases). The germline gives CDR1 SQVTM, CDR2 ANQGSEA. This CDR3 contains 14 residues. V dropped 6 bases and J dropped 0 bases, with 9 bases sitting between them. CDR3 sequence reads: CSVGGGSGANVLTF. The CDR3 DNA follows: TGCAGCGTGGGGGGTGGCTCTGGGGCCAACGTCCTGACTTTC.

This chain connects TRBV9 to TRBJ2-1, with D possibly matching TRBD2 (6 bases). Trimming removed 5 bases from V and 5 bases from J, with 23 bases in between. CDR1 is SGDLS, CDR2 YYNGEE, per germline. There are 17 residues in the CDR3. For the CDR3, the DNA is TGTGCCAGCAGATCTAGTCGGACATCGGGAGTTAACAATGAGCAGTTCTTC. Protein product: CASRSSRTSGVNNEQFF.

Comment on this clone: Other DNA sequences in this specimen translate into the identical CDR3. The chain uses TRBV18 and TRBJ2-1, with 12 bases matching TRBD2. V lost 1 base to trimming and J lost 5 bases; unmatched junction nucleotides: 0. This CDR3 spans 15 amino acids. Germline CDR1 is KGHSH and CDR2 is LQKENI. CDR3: CASSPRTSGNNEQFF. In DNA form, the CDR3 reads TGTGCCAGCTCACCACGGACTAGCGGGAACAATGAGCAGTTCTTC.

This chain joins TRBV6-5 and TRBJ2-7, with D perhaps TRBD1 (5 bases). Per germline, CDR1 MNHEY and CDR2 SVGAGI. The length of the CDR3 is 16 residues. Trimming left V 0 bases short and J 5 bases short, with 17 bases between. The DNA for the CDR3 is TGTGCCAGCAGTTACTCGGGGCTCCCTAGGGTCCACGAGCAGTACTTC. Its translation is CASSYSGLPRVHEQYF.

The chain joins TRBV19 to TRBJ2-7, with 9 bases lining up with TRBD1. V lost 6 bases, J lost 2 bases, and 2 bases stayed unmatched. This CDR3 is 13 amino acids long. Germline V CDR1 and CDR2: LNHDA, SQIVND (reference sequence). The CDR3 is CASRRDRAYEQYF. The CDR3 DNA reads TGTGCCAGTAGACGGGACAGGGCCTACGAGCAGTACTTC.

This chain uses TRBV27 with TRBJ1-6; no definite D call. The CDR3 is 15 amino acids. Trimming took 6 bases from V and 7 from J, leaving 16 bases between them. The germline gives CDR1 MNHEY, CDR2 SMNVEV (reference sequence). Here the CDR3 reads CASSRLVAENSPLHF. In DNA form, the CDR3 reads TGTGCCAGCAGCCGGCTGGTGGCGGAGAATTCACCCCTCCACTTT.

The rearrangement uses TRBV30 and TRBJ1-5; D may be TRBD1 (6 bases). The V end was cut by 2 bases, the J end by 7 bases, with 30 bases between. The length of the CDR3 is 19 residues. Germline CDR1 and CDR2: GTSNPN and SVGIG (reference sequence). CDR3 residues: CAWSPMKVFRTAMEQPQHF. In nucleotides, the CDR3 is TGTGCCTGGAGTCCCATGAAGGTCTTCAGGACAGCCATGGAGCAGCCCCAGCATTTT.

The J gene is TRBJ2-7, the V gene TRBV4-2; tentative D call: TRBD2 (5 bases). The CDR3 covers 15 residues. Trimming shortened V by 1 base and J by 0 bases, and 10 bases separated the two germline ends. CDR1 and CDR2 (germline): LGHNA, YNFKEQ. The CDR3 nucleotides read TGTGCCAGCAGCCAAGTTGCGGGCCCCTCCTACGAGCAGTACTTC. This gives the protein CASSQVAGPSYEQYF.

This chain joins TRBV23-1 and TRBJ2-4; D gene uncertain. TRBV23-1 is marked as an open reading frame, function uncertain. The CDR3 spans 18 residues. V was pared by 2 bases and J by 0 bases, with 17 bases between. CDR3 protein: CASSQRTRNPIAKNIQYF. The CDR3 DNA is TGCGCCAGCAGTCAACGCACCAGGAACCCGATAGCCAAAAACATTCAGTACTTC.

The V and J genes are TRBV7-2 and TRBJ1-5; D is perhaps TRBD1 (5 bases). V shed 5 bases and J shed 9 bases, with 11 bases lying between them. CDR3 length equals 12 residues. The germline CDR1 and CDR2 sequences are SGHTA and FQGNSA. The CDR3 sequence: CASSLPGGPQHF. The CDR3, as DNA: TGTGCCAGCAGCCTCCCCGGGGGGCCCCAGCATTTT.

The CDR3 sequence is CASSDGTHMRNSPLHF. Written as DNA, the CDR3 is TGTGCCAGCAGCGACGGGACTCACATGAGGAATTCACCCCTCCACTTT. The J gene is TRBJ1-6, the V gene TRBV5-5, with D tentatively TRBD1 (5 bases). The V end was cut by 4 bases, the J end by 7 bases, with 18 bases between. Germline values: CDR1 SGHKS, CDR2 YYEKEE (reference sequence). CDR3 length: 16 amino acids.

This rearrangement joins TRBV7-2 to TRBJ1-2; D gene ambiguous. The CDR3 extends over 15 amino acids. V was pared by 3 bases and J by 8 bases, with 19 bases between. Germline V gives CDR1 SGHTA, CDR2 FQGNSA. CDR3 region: CASSFPLTAGEGYTF. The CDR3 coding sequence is TGTGCCAGCAGCTTCCCATTGACCGCCGGGGAAGGCTACACCTTC.